These T cell receptor beta chains were read from a single sample in a study of cytomegalovirus exposure and HLA in healthy donors. Here immunoSEQ multiplex PCR was the method, and the copy in TCRdb shows in-frame clones only, minus some. The sample holds roughly 100,000 clones, roughly a tenth seen once. Sequenced sample: PBMCs. The receptors shown here come from a man aged 35 to 55 in good health and CMV-seropositive. Both conserved end residues are trimmed from each CDR3.

TRBV12-5	TRBJ1-6	ASGAYRAGNSPLH
TRBV29-1	TRBJ1-4	SAVQGALGEKLF
TRBV7-9	TRBJ2-1	ASSPLVAGGIYNEQF
TRBV19	TRBJ1-1	ASSARGQVTEAF
TRBV20-1	TRBJ2-1	SAGGREYF
TRBV9	TRBJ2-2	ASSEGLAGVNTGELF
TRBV7-9	TRBJ1-1	ASSFPQGGSNTEAF
TRBV13	TRBJ2-1	ASSYPRLAGGTYNEQF
TRBV5-1	TRBJ2-7	ASSFQGRAEGEQY
TRBV5-6	.	ASSEGGQAYEQY
TRBV19	TRBJ2-1	ASSPYRGHGNEQF
TRBV19	TRBJ1-5	ASSISHGNQPQH
TRBV27	TRBJ2-7	ASSPGRTPYEQY
TRBV11-3	TRBJ2-1	ASSLTGQADEQF
TRBV28	TRBJ2-4	ASSVRDRGNIQY
TRBV6-1	TRBJ2-7	ASSYSGLSYEQY
TRBV6-4	TRBJ2-2	ASSDQRENSRTGELF
TRBV4-2	TRBJ2-7	ASSQEEGVSAYEQY
TRBV20-1	TRBJ2-5	SAPVLETQY
TRBV27	TRBJ2-6	ASSFSSGANVLT
TRBV5-6	TRBJ1-2	ASSLEEEEYGYT
TRBV14	TRBJ1-1	ASSPSRGTEAF
TRBV5-5	TRBJ1-1	ASSLDRSMNTEAF
TRBV4-1	TRBJ1-3	ASSPRQISGNTIY